These 21 T cell receptor beta chains were all obtained from the same sample, sequenced in a study of blood T cell repertoires in COVID-19. This table comes from immunoSEQ multiplex PCR, and its TCRdb copy is limited to in-frame clones, with some not included. The sample holds about 78,000 clones, around nine tenths seen once. The material sequenced was peripheral blood. The receptors originated from a woman aged 80 or over with acute or convalescent COVID-19.

Points on this clone: Other nucleotide sequences from this sample produce the same CDR3. This chain joins TRBV18 and TRBJ1-2; tentatively, D is TRBD1 (5 bases). The CDR3 consists of 13 residues. Germline V gene data show CDR1 as KGHSH and CDR2 as LQKENI. Trimming removed 3 bases from V and 2 bases from J, with 7 bases in between. The CDR3 DNA reads as TGTGCCAGCTCACCGGGGCAGAACTATGGCTACACCTTC. It encodes CASSPGQNYGYTF.

The CDR3, as DNA: TGTGCCAGCAGCTTGGGCCGGGACAGGGGAGGAGAGCAGTACTTC. Translated: CASSLGRDRGGEQYF. This rearrangement joins TRBV5-5 to TRBJ2-7; 10 bases are shared with TRBD1. Trimming cost V 0 bases and J 7 bases; bases outside gene matches: 7. Germline assignment: CDR1 SGHKS and CDR2 YYEKEE (reference sequence). The length of the CDR3 is 15 residues.

The rearrangement uses TRBV10-3 and TRBJ2-3; unclear D gene. V was shortened by 7 bases and J by 1 base, with 9 bases between the two germline ends. This CDR3 has 13 residues. Germline values: CDR1 ENHRY, CDR2 SYGVKD. CDR3 amino acids: CAITPSRTDTQYF. CDR3 bases: TGTGCCATCACCCCCTCCCGCACAGATACGCAGTATTTT.

The V call is TRBV6-5, the J call TRBJ1-3, with TRBD1 identical over 9 bases. V shed 7 bases, J shed 5 bases, and the junction held 6 bases outside the gene matches. The length of the CDR3 is 14 residues. The V gene's germline CDR1 is MNHEY and CDR2 SVGAGI. CDR3 nucleotide sequence: TGTGCCAGCATTTGGACAGGGGTTAGAAACACCATATATTTT. Its protein product is CASIWTGVRNTIYF.

The V and J genes are TRBV5-4 and TRBJ2-5, with 9 bases aligning to TRBD2. The germline CDR1 and CDR2 sequences are SGHNT and YYREEE (reference sequence). The junction had 10 bases not matched to a gene; V was cut back by 2 bases and J by 2 bases. The CDR3 spans 17 residues. DNA for the CDR3: TGTGCCAGCAGCTTCTCTGGGCTAGCGGGGCCTCAAGAGACCCAGTACTTC. It codes for CASSFSGLAGPQETQYF.

This sequence joins TRBV24-1 and TRBJ2-2; a weak D match, TRBD2 (7 bases). V was clipped by 9 bases and J by 7 bases, with 14 bases between them. The CDR3 covers 13 residues. Germline V gives CDR1 KGHDR, CDR2 SFDVKD. CDR3 region: CATGGALSGELFF. The DNA of the CDR3 is TGTGCCACCGGGGGGGCACTTAGCGGGGAGCTGTTTTTT.

The chain is built from TRBV6-5 and TRBJ2-7; 10 bases match TRBD2. The CDR3 spans 15 residues. Germline V gene data show CDR1 as MNHEY and CDR2 as SVGAGI. Trimming removed 10 bases from V and 3 bases from J; junction bases left unmatched: 12. The CDR3 nucleotides read TGTGCCACTTGCCCCCCTACTAGCGGGAACTACGAGCAGTACTTC. Encoded protein: CATCPPTSGNYEQYF.

The chain combines TRBV3-1 (or the pseudogene TRBV3-2) with TRBJ2-1; TRBD1 matches at 9 bases. Germline CDR1 and CDR2: LGHDT and YNNKEL (reference sequence). Trimming cost V 6 bases and J 5 bases; bases outside gene matches: 5. This CDR3 spans 14 amino acids. The CDR3 DNA reads as TGTGCCAGCAGTCGGACAGGGGCTAACAATGAGCAGTTCTTC. It is translated as CASSRTGANNEQFF.

The J gene is TRBJ1-5, the V gene TRBV27, with a tentative D call TRBD1 (6 bases). The CDR3 has 14 amino acids. From germline, CDR1 is MNHEY and CDR2 SMNVEV (reference sequence). V lost 5 bases to trimming and J lost 2 bases, with 10 bases between them. The CDR3 reads CASSTGGRNQPQHF. CDR3 coding DNA: TGTGCCAGCAGTACGGGGGGCCGCAATCAGCCCCAGCATTTT.

This chain connects TRBV6-5 to TRBJ1-1; 7 bases align to TRBD1. The CDR3 is 15 amino acids. The germline gives CDR1 MNHEY, CDR2 SVGAGI. With V trimmed by 5 bases and J by 8 bases, 14 bases remained unmatched. CDR3 DNA sequence: TGTGCCAGCAGTCCTAGAAGAGGACAGGTCCCCGAAGCTTTCTTT. Translated, it gives CASSPRRGQVPEAFF.

The rearrangement links TRBV2 to TRBJ1-1, with D possibly matching TRBD1 (5 bases). The CDR3 has 15 amino acids. The germline V gene has CDR1 SNHLY and CDR2 FYNNEI. V was pared by 7 bases and J by 5 bases, with 20 bases between. This chain's CDR3 is CASTWGGNRGTEAFF. CDR3 nucleotides: TGTGCCAGCACCTGGGGGGGGAATAGAGGGACTGAAGCTTTCTTT.

The chain recombines TRBV24-1 with TRBJ1-2, with D perhaps TRBD1 (6 bases). Germline CDR1 reads KGHDR; CDR2 reads SFDVKD. V was shortened by 3 bases and J by 3 bases, with 13 bases between the two germline ends. The CDR3 extends over 15 amino acids. In DNA, the CDR3 is TGTGCCACCAGTGATCCACAGGGTAACGACTATGGCTACACCTTC. Amino acids: CATSDPQGNDYGYTF.

J is TRBJ1-2 and V is TRBV12-3 or TRBV12-4; TRBD1 is a possible D gene (6 bases). This CDR3 region has 12 residues. Trimming cost V 5 bases and J 2 bases, with 6 bases left between them. The CDR3 DNA reads as TGTGCCAGCAGTCAGGGGAACTATGGCTACACCTTC. This codes for CASSQGNYGYTF.

The genes are TRBV6-2 or TRBV6-3 and TRBJ1-1; D call uncertain. Germline CDR1 and CDR2: MNHEY and SVGEGT. V shed 1 base and J shed 4 bases, with 16 bases lying between them. This CDR3 spans 16 amino acids. The CDR3 here is CASSYLNVGRSTEAFF. CDR3 sequence (DNA): TGTGCCAGCAGTTACTTGAACGTGGGTAGGAGCACTGAAGCTTTCTTT.

This clone occurred once. The chain recombines TRBV29-1 with TRBJ2-3, with a weak D call TRBD1 (6 bases). Germline V CDR1 and CDR2: SQVTM, ANQGSEA. This CDR3 contains 14 residues. Trimming pared 5 bases from V and 0 bases from J, leaving 12 bases between. The CDR3 reads CSVKGVQSTDTQYF. The CDR3 DNA sequence: TGCAGCGTTAAGGGGGTACAGAGCACAGATACGCAGTATTTT.

This chain links TRBV3-1 (or the pseudogene TRBV3-2) with TRBJ1-3; possible D gene TRBD1, 6 bases. CDR1 and CDR2 (germline): LGHDT, YNNKEL (reference sequence). V was cut by 5 bases and J by 0 bases, with 11 bases left in between. The CDR3 spans 15 residues. The DNA of the CDR3 is TGTGCCAGCAGCGAAACACAGGGCTCTGGAAACACCATATATTTT. It yields the protein CASSETQGSGNTIYF.

The J gene is TRBJ2-7, the V gene TRBV5-1; 9 bases agree with TRBD1. Germline V gene sequence: CDR1 SGHRS, CDR2 YFSETQ. V lost 3 bases and J lost 5; bases outside the gene matches: 6. The CDR3 has 14 residues. Written as DNA, the CDR3 is TGCGCCAGCAGCTCGATGACAGGGGGTCACGAGCAGTACTTC. This sequence encodes CASSSMTGGHEQYF.

The chain uses TRBV19 and TRBJ2-6; no firm D call. Per the germline V gene, CDR1 is LNHDA and CDR2 is SQIVND (reference sequence). The CDR3 has 19 amino acids. With 0 bases removed from V and 0 bases from J, the gap between germline ends came to 15 bases. CDR3 residues: CASSIDPPAVNSGANVLTF. The CDR3 bases are TGTGCCAGTAGTATAGATCCGCCCGCGGTGAACTCTGGGGCCAACGTCCTGACTTTC.

The chain uses TRBV5-5 and TRBJ2-7, with 7 bases lining up with TRBD2. Germline CDR1 is SGHKS and CDR2 is YYEKEE (reference sequence). The trim removed 4 bases at V and 0 bases at J, leaving 13 bases unmatched. This CDR3 contains 17 residues. CDR3 in DNA: TGTGCCAGCAGCCGGGTCTTCAGCGGGGCAAGCTCCTACGAGCAGTACTTC. This codes for CASSRVFSGASSYEQYF.

This chain connects TRBV18 to TRBJ1-3; no clear D. Germline CDR1 reads KGHSH; CDR2 reads LQKENI. Trimming pared 0 bases from V and 6 bases from J, leaving 3 bases between. The CDR3 length is 12 residues. CDR3 in amino acids: CASSPPLNTIYF. In DNA, the CDR3 is TGTGCCAGCTCACCACCCCTAAACACCATATATTTT. Based on the CDR3 plus reference TRBV18 and TRBJ1-3, the full variable domain is NAGVMQNPRHLVRRRGQEARLRCSPMKGHSHVYWYRQLPEEGLKFMVYLQKENIIDESGMPKERFSAEFPKEGPSILRIQQVVRGDSAAYFCASSPPLNTIYFGEGSWLTVV.

This clone appeared a single time. The chain uses TRBV5-4 and TRBJ1-6; a weak D match, TRBD1 (6 bases). CDR1 and CDR2 from the germline V gene are SGHNT and YYREEE (reference sequence). V lost 4 bases to trimming and J lost 5 bases, with 16 bases between them. CDR3 size: 16 residues. DNA for the CDR3: TGTGCCAGCAGCCCCCGGGGGGGGGCGAATAATTCACCCCTCCACTTT. Its translation is CASSPRGGANNSPLHF.